A single sample is the source of the 10 T cell receptor beta chains below, sequenced in a study of response to subunit inactivated influenza vaccine. In TCRdb, the RT-PCR reads were re-called with MiXCR into one record per CDR3 protein. Here the sample spans around 190,000 distinct CDR3 sequences, about 9% being singletons. The material sequenced was non-naive T cells sorted from PBMCs, taken on the day of vaccination. The receptors derive from a man aged 45-60 years who received an inactivated influenza vaccine.

The table lists this clonotype with many counts. This chain joins TRBV5-1 and TRBJ2-7, with a possible D match to TRBD1 (5 bases). This CDR3 is built from 16 residues. The germline gives CDR1 SGHRS, CDR2 YFSETQ. The V end lost 0 bases, the J end lost 4 bases, and 17 bases lay between the germline ends. The CDR3 DNA is TGCGCCAGCAGCTTGGTTAGTACAGGACGGTCGTACGAGCAGTACTTC. This sequence encodes CASSLVSTGRSYEQYF.

This clonotype was seen ten or more times. The J gene is TRBJ1-2, the V gene TRBV20-1; TRBD1 matches 7 bases. The CDR3 covers 9 residues. Trimming took 2 bases from V and 14 from J; bases not matched to a gene: 2. Germline CDR1 is DFQATT and CDR2 is SNEGSKA (reference sequence). The CDR3 protein is CSARTGQTF. The CDR3 DNA sequence: TGCAGTGCTAGAACGGGACAGACCTTC.

This clonotype was recorded many times. This sequence joins TRBV7-8 and TRBJ2-3; 7 nucleotides match TRBD2. Losses at the gene ends were 1 base for V and 4 bases for J; bases not matched to a gene: 8. Germline V lookup: CDR1 SGHVS, CDR2 FQNEAQ. CDR3 length: 16 residues. The CDR3 region is CASSLGARRESDTQYF. The CDR3 nucleotides are TGTGCCAGCAGCTTAGGAGCCCGGCGGGAGTCAGATACGCAGTATTTT. Filled out from reference TRBV7-8 and TRBJ2-3, the complete variable domain reads GAGVSQSPRYKVAKRGQDVALRCDPISGHVSLFWYQQALGQGPEFLTYFQNEAQLDKSGLPSDRFFAERPEGSVSTLKIQRTQQEDSAVYLCASSLGARRESDTQYFGPGTRLTVL.

The genes are TRBV5-1 and TRBJ2-6; tentatively, D is TRBD1 (5 bases). The V gene lost 1 base and the J gene lost 3 bases, with 11 bases spanning the gap. The CDR3 consists of 16 residues. Germline CDR1 and CDR2: SGHRS and YFSETQ. The CDR3 DNA is TGCGCCAGCAGCTTGTATGGGGCGCATGGGGCCAACGTCCTGACTTTC. This sequence encodes CASSLYGAHGANVLTF.

The chain recombines TRBV7-2 with TRBJ1-1, with 9 bases fitting TRBD1. The CDR3 loop spans 15 amino acids. Germline values: CDR1 SGHTA, CDR2 FQGNSA. Trimming cost V 6 bases and J 1 base; bases outside gene matches: 6. CDR3 in DNA: TGTGCCAGCAGTAGACAGGGGGGAGGGAACACTGAAGCTTTCTTT. Its translation is CASSRQGGGNTEAFF.

This clonotype was found a few times. V gene TRBV5-1 combines with J gene TRBJ2-7; 7 positions match TRBD2. The V segment lost 4 bases and the J segment 6 bases; nucleotides outside the gene matches: 13. Germline V CDR1 and CDR2: SGHRS, YFSETQ. The CDR3 covers 15 residues. This CDR3 reads CASSPGPAGESEQYF. CDR3 bases: TGCGCCAGCAGCCCTGGTCCTGCGGGGGAGAGCGAGCAGTACTTC.

The chain carries TRBV5-1 and TRBJ2-5; no clear D. Looked up from germline, CDR1 is SGHRS and CDR2 is YFSETQ. The CDR3 length is 13 residues. With 5 bases removed from V and 4 bases from J, the gap between germline ends came to 12 bases. The CDR3 here is CASSRHLTETQYF. The CDR3, as DNA: TGCGCCAGCAGTAGACATTTGACAGAGACCCAGTACTTC.

The gene calls are TRBV6-5 and TRBJ1-3; D not certain. Deletions cut 6 bases from V and 2 bases from J, with 5 bases between. The CDR3 has 12 amino acids. Germline V gene lookup returns CDR1 MNHEY and CDR2 SVGAGI. CDR3 in DNA: TGTGCCAGCAGAGGAGCTGGAAACACCATATATTTT. It specifies CASRGAGNTIYF.

The chain combines TRBV7-9 with TRBJ1-1; D is unresolved. The germline V and J ends were trimmed by 3 bases and 1 base, with 6 bases remaining between them. CDR3 length: 13 amino acids. Germline CDR1 SEHNR, CDR2 FQNEAQ (reference sequence). The CDR3 DNA reads TGTGCCAGCAGCTTCCACGAGAACACTGAAGCTTTCTTT. Its translation: CASSFHENTEAFF.

The gene calls are TRBV20-1 and TRBJ1-5; 7 bases are a match to TRBD1. CDR3 length: 15 amino acids. J lost 1 base, V lost 6 bases, and 9 bases had no gene match. The V gene's germline CDR1 is DFQATT and CDR2 SNEGSKA (reference sequence). CDR3 residues: CSAPLPGGSNQPQHF. In DNA form, the CDR3 reads TGCAGTGCCCCATTGCCAGGGGGGAGCAATCAGCCCCAGCATTTT.